This T cell receptor (beta chain) was identified during a study of OX40 agonist ivuxolimab in advanced cancers. Repertoires were generated with immunoSEQ multiplex PCR, while TCRdb's copy carries only in-frame clones and drops some. This sample has 90,000 to 150,000 clones, with around 91% found just once. The CDR3 contains 15 residues. CDR1 and CDR2 (germline): SGDLS, YYNGEE. Trimming pared 0 bases from V and 1 base from J, leaving 7 bases between. V is TRBV9 and J is TRBJ2-2; D is undetermined. The TCR originated in an adult with an advanced solid tumor such as melanoma, head and neck, liver or kidney cancer. The sample in question was CD4+ or CD8+ T cells sorted from blood, obtained in a trial of the OX40 agonist ivuxolimab. This CDR3 reads CASSVDGRNTGELFF. The CDR3 nucleotides are TGTGCCAGCAGCGTAGATGGCCGGAACACCGGGGAGCTGTTTTTT. Filled out from reference TRBV9 and TRBJ2-2, the complete variable domain reads DSGVTQTPKHLITATGQRVTLRCSPRSGDLSVYWYQQSLDQGLQFLIQYYNGEERAKGNILERFSAQQFPDLHSELNLSSLELGDSALYFCASSVDGRNTGELFFGEGSRLTVL.